This record covers a single T cell receptor beta chain. Its antigen remains unknown. This sample was included in a study of T cells in Graves' hyperthyroidism and ophthalmopathy. Researchers amplified the TCR beta CDR3 regions from RNA transcripts. Initially, a first-round RT-PCR of the TCR CDR3 employed the HTBI primer set. TCRdb passed the multiplex PCR reads through MiXCR, listing each CDR3 protein once. The sample shows fewer than 700,000 distinct CDR3 sequences, 15% to 20% of them seen only once. Study-wide results and caveats: The blood repertoire included most of the expanded thyroid clonotypes above 0.001. Separating ophthalmopathy from stable hyperthyroidism was achieved by a 13 V-J model.

The germline gives CDR1 MNHEY, CDR2 SVGEGT. V was pared by 6 bases and J by 3 bases, with 6 bases between. This CDR3 spans 13 amino acids. Sequencing was performed on blood. The receptor comes from a woman aged 25 to 39 with Graves' hyperthyroidism. The V call is TRBV6-2 or TRBV6-3, the J call TRBJ2-6; no firm D call. In DNA form, the CDR3 reads TGTGCCAGCAGAACAAATGGGGCCAACGTCCTGACTTTC. Amino acids: CASRTNGANVLTF.